Described below is a single TCR beta chain sequence and its context. Its specificity is not known. PCR used 60 Vbeta primers and 13 Jbeta primers. Using immunoSEQ multiplex PCR, the repertoire was profiled, and TCRdb retains in-frame clones only, with some absent. The sample lists some 150,000 clones, approximately 81% occurring once. The germline gives CDR1 LNHNV, CDR2 YYDKDF (reference sequence). After removal of 5 bases from V and 3 bases from J, the junction contained 11 bases not matched to a gene. This CDR3 comprises 18 residues. This entry belongs to a study of cytomegalovirus exposure and HLA in healthy donors. Study-wide results and caveats: HLA allele associations emerged for about 18,000 TCR beta sequences in a later analysis, at 0.05 false discovery rate. The majority of CMV-associated TCR beta chains were reported as apparently HLA-restricted in a later analysis. The authors later linked a missense DCLRE1C variant to TCR beta V- and J-gene trimming.

The TCR was taken from a woman aged 18-29 years in good health and CMV-seronegative. The sequenced sample was PBMCs. The chain combines TRBV15 with TRBJ2-4; TRBD2 agrees at 12 bases. CDR3 in DNA: TGTGCCACCAGCCCAAGGGGGCTAGCGGGAGGGGTCAAAAACATTCAGTACTTC. Its protein is CATSPRGLAGGVKNIQYF. Complete variable domain (other parts from reference TRBV15 and TRBJ2-4): DAMVIQNPRYQVTQFGKPVTLSCSQTLNHNVMYWYQQKSSQAPKLLFHYYDKDFNNEADTPDNFQSRRPNTSFCFLDIRSPGLGDTAMYLCATSPRGLAGGVKNIQYFGAGTRLSVL.